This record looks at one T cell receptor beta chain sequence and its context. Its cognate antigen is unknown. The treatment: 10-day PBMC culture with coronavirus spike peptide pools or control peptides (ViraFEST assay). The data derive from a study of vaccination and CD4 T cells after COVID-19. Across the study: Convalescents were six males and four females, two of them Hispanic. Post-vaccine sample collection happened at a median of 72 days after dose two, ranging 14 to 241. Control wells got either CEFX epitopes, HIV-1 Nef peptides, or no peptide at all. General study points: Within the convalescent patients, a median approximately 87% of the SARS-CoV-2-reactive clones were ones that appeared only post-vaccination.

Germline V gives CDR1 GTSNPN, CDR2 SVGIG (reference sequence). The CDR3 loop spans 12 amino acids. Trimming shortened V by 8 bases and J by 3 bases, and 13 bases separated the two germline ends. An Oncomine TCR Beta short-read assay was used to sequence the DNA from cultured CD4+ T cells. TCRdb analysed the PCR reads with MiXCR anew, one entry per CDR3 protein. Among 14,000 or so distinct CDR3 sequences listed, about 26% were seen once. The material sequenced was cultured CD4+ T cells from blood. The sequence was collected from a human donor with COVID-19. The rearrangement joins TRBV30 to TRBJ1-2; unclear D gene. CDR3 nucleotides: TGTGCCGGAGAGGATTCGTACTATGGCTACACCTTC. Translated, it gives CAGEDSYYGYTF. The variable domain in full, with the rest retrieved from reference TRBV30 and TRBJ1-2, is SQTIHQWPATLVQPVGSPLSLECTVEGTSNPNLYWYRQAAGRGLQLLFYSVGIGQISSEVPQNLSASRPQDRQFILSSKKLLLSDSGFYLCAGEDSYYGYTFGSGTRLTVV.